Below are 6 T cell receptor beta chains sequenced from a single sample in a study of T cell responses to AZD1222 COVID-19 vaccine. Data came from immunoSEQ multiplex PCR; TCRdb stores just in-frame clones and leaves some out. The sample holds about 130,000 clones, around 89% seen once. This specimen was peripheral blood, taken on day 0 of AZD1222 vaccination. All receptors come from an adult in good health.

CDR3 amino acids: CASSLTGTGTYEQYF. Here the CDR3 DNA reads TGCGCCAGCAGCCTTACCGGGACAGGGACCTACGAGCAGTACTTC. The chain couples TRBV4-1 to TRBJ2-7; 9 bases match TRBD1. CDR3 length equals 15 residues. V lost 4 bases to trimming and J lost 2 bases; unmatched junction nucleotides: 6. Germline V gene data show CDR1 as MGHRA and CDR2 as YSYEKL.

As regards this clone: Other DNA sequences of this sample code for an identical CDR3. This CDR3 is CASSRPSYNEQFF. In DNA form, the CDR3 reads TGTGCCAGCAGCCGACCTTCCTACAATGAGCAGTTCTTC. The J gene is TRBJ2-1, the V gene TRBV27; D remains ambiguous. CDR3 size: 13 residues. Germline CDR1 and CDR2: MNHEY and SMNVEV (reference sequence). V was cut by 6 bases and J by 1 base, with 7 bases left in between.

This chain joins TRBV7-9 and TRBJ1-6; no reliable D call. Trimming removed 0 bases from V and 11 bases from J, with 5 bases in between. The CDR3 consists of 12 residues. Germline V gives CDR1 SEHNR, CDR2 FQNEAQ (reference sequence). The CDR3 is CASSLALTPLHF. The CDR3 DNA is TGTGCCAGCAGCTTAGCGTTGACACCCCTCCACTTT.

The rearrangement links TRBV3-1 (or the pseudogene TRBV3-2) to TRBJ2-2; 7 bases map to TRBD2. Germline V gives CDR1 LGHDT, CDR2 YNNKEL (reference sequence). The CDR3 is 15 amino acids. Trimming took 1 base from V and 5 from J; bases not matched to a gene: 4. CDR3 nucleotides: TGTGCCAGCAGCCAAGGCCCCGGGGGGACCGGGGAGCTGTTTTTT. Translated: CASSQGPGGTGELFF.

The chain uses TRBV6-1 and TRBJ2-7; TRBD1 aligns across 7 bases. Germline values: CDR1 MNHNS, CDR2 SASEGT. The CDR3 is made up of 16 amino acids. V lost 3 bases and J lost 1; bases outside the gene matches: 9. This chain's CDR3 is CASSENSGTVSYEQYF. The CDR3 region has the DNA TGTGCCAGCAGTGAGAACTCCGGGACAGTTTCCTACGAGCAGTACTTC.

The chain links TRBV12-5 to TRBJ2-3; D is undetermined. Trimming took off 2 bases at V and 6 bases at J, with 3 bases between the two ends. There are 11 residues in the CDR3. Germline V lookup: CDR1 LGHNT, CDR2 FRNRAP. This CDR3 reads CASGLRDTQYF. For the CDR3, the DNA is TGTGCTAGTGGTTTGAGGGATACGCAGTATTTT.